These T cell receptor beta chains were read from a single sample in a study of PD-1 blockade in classical Hodgkin lymphoma. This table comes from immunoSEQ multiplex PCR, and its TCRdb copy is limited to in-frame clones, with some not included. Altogether about 23,000 clones are present, roughly two thirds being singletons, with the ten largest covering over 15%. The specimen was peripheral blood mononuclear cells (PBMCs), collected at baseline. These receptors were collected from a human donor with classical Hodgkin lymphoma. Each CDR3 is given with its conserved first and last residue. The D gene is left open where the match is weak. Size is omitted from some rows. Given values are once, few, many or a class for expanded clones.

j_gene: TRBJ2-1; abundance: -; d_gene: -; v_gene: TRBV9; CDR3aa: CASSPTWGEQFF; CDR3nt: TGTGCCAGCAGCCCAACCTGGGGTGAGCAGTTCTTC
j_gene: TRBJ1-1; abundance: -; d_gene: -; v_gene: TRBV5-6; CDR3aa: CASSLGWGGTEAFF; CDR3nt: TGTGCCAGCAGCTTGGGATGGGGGGGCACTGAAGCTTTCTTT
j_gene: TRBJ1-4; abundance: -; d_gene: -; v_gene: TRBV28; CDR3aa: CATSRPTGGEKLFF; CDR3nt: TGTGCCACCTCCCGACCTACGGGGGGTGAAAAACTGTTTTTT
j_gene: TRBJ1-5; abundance: few; d_gene: -; v_gene: TRBV19; CDR3aa: CASSIGKVAGGSNQPQHF; CDR3nt: TGTGCCAGTAGTATAGGAAAAGTGGCAGGCGGTAGCAATCAGCCCCAGCATTTT
j_gene: TRBJ1-1; abundance: -; d_gene: -; v_gene: TRBV30; CDR3aa: CAWNRVGGAFTEAFF; CDR3nt: TGTGCCTGGAACCGAGTTGGGGGCGCATTCACTGAAGCTTTCTTT
j_gene: TRBJ1-1; abundance: -; d_gene: -; v_gene: TRBV18; CDR3aa: CASSPTGAGNTEAFF; CDR3nt: TGTGCCAGCTCACCAACGGGGGCAGGGAACACTGAAGCTTTCTTT
j_gene: TRBJ1-1; abundance: -; d_gene: -; v_gene: TRBV6-1; CDR3aa: CASSRPGGITEAFF; CDR3nt: TGTGCCAGCAGCCGCCCTGGGGGCATCACTGAAGCTTTCTTT
j_gene: TRBJ2-7; abundance: -; d_gene: -; v_gene: TRBV12-1; CDR3aa: CASSFWASGTGTLLYANYEQYF; CDR3nt: -
j_gene: TRBJ1-2; abundance: -; d_gene: -; v_gene: TRBV6-6; CDR3aa: CASRTKGYTF; CDR3nt: TGTGCCAGCAGAACTAAAGGCTACACCTTC
j_gene: TRBJ1-2; abundance: -; d_gene: -; v_gene: TRBV7-2; CDR3aa: CASRPQGRENYGYTF; CDR3nt: TGTGCCAGCAGACCCCAGGGTAGGGAAAACTATGGCTACACCTTC
j_gene: TRBJ1-2; abundance: -; d_gene: -; v_gene: TRBV6-5; CDR3aa: CASSLSQVSAGYTF; CDR3nt: TGTGCCAGCAGTTTATCTCAGGTTTCGGCTGGCTACACCTTC
j_gene: TRBJ1-1; abundance: -; d_gene: -; v_gene: TRBV6-5; CDR3aa: CASSYSGNMNTEAFF; CDR3nt: TGTGCCAGCAGTTACTCAGGCAACATGAACACTGAAGCTTTCTTT
j_gene: TRBJ1-1; abundance: -; d_gene: -; v_gene: TRBV7-2; CDR3aa: CASSLSKGRAFF; CDR3nt: TGTGCCAGCAGCCTAAGCAAGGGGCGAGCTTTCTTT
j_gene: TRBJ1-3; abundance: few; d_gene: -; v_gene: TRBV6-1; CDR3aa: CASSDSGNTIYF; CDR3nt: TGTGCCAGCAGTGACTCTGGAAACACCATATATTTT